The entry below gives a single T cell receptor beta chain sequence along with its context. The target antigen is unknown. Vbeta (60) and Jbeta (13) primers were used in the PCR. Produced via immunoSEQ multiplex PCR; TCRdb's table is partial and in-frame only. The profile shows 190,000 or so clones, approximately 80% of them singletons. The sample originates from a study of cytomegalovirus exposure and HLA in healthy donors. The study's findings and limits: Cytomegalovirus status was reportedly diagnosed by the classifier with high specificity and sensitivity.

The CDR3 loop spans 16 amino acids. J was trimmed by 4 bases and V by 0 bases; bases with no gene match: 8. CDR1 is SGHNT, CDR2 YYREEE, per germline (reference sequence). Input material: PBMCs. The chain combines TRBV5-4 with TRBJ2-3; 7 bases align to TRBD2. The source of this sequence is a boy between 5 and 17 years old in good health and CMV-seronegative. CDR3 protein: CASSLGTRERADTQYF. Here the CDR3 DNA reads TGTGCCAGCAGCTTGGGGACTAGGGAAAGGGCAGATACGCAGTATTTT.